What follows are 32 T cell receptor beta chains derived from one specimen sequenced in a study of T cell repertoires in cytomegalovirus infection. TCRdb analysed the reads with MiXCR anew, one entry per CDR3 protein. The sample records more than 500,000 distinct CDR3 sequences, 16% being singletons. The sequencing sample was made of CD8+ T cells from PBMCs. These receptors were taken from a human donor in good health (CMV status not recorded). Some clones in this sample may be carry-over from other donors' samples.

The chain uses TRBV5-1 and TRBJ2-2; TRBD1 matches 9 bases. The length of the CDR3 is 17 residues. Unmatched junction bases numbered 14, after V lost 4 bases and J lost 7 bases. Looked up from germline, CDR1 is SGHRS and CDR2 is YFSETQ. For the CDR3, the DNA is TGCGCCAGCAGCGTAAAGGGACAGGGTTCTTCCAGCGGGGAGCTGTTTTTT. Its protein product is CASSVKGQGSSSGELFF.

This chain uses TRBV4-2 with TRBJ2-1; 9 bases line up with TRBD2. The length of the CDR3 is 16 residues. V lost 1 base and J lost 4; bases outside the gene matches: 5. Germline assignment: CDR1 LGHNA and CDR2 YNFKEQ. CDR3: CASSQVVLAGYNEQFF. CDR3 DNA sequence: TGTGCCAGCAGCCAAGTGGTACTAGCGGGTTACAATGAGCAGTTCTTC.

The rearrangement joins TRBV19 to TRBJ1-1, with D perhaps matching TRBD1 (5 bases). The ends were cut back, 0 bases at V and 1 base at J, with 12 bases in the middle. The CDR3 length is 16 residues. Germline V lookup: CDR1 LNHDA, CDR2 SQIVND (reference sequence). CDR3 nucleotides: TGTGCCAGTAGTATAGATCTGAGTGGGGCGAACACTGAAGCTTTCTTT. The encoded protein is CASSIDLSGANTEAFF.

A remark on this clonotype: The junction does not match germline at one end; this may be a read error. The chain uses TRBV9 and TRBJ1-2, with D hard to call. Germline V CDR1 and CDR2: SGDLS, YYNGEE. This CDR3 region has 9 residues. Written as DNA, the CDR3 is TGTGCCAGCAGCCCCGCCGCGCCCTTC. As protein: CASSPAAPF.

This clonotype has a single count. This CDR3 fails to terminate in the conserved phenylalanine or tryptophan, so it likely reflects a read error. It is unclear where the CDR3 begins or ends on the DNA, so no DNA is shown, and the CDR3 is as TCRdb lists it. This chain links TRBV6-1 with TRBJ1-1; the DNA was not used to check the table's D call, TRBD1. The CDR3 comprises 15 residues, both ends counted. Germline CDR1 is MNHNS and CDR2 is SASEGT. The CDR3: CASSDRGQVNTEAGI.

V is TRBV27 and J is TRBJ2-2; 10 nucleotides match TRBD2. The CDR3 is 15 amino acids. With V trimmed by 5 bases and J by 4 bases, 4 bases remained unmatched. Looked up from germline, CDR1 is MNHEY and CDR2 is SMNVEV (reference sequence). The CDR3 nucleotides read TGTGCCAGCAGTCTTCGGACTAGCGGCACCGGGGAGCTGTTTTTT. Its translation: CASSLRTSGTGELFF.

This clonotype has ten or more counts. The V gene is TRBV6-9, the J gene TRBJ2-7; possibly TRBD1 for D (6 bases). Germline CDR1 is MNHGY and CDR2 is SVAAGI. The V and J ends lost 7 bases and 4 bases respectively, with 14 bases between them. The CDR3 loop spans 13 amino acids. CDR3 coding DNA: TGTGCCAGCACCGAATGTACAGGGTACGAGCAGTACTTC. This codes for CASTECTGYEQYF.

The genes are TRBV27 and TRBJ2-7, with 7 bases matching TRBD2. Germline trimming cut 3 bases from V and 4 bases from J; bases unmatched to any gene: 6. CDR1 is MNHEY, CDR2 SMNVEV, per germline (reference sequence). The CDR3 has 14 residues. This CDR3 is CASSFAGEGYEQYF. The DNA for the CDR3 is TGTGCCAGCAGTTTTGCGGGAGAAGGGTACGAGCAGTACTTC.

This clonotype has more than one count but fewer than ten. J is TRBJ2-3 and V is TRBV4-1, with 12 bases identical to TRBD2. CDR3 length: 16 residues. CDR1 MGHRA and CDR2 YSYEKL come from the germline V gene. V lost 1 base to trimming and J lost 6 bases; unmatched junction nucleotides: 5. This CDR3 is CASSQGWTSGVDTQYF. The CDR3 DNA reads TGCGCCAGCAGCCAAGGGTGGACTAGCGGGGTGGATACGCAGTATTTT.

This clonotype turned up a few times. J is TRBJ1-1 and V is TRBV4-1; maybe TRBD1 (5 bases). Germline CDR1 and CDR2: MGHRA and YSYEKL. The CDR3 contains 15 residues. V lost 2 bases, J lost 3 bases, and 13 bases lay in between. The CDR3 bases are TGCGCCAGCAGCCAACGGGACTTGGTTGACACTGAAGCTTTCTTT. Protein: CASSQRDLVDTEAFF.

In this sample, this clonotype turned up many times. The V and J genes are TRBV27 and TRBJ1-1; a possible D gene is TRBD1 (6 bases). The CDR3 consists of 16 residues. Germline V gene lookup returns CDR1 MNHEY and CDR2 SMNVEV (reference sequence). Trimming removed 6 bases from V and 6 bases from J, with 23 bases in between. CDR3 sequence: CASSLRGASGKAEAFF. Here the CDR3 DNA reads TGTGCCAGCAGCCTGCGGGGGGCTTCGGGCAAGGCTGAAGCTTTCTTT.

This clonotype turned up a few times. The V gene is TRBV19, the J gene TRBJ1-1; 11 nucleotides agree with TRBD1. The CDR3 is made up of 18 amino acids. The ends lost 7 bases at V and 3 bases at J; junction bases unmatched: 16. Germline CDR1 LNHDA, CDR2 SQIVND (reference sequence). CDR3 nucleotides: TGTGCCAGTACCACTATACTCCGGGACAGGGGGAGGGACACTGAAGCTTTCTTT. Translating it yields CASTTILRDRGRDTEAFF.

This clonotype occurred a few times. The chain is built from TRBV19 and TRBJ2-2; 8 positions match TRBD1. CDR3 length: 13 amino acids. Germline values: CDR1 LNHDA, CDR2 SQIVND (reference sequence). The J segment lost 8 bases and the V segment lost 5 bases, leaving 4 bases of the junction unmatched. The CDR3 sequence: CASSYRGKGELFF. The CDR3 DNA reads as TGTGCCAGTAGTTACAGGGGGAAAGGGGAGCTGTTTTTT.

The DNA of the CDR3 is TGTGCCAGTAGTACTGACAGGGAGAGATACAATCAGCCCCAGCATTTT. This codes for CASSTDRERYNQPQHF. The V gene is TRBV19, the J gene TRBJ1-5, with TRBD1 matching 7 bases. Losses at the gene ends were 4 bases for V and 3 bases for J; bases not matched to a gene: 9. From germline, CDR1 is LNHDA and CDR2 SQIVND (reference sequence). The CDR3 totals 16 residues. Combining the CDR3 with reference TRBV19 and TRBJ1-5 gives the whole variable domain DGGITQSPKYLFRKEGQNVTLSCEQNLNHDAMYWYRQDPGQGLRLIYYSQIVNDFQKGDIAEGYSVSREKKESFPLTVTSAQKNPTAFYLCASSTDRERYNQPQHFGDGTRLSIL.

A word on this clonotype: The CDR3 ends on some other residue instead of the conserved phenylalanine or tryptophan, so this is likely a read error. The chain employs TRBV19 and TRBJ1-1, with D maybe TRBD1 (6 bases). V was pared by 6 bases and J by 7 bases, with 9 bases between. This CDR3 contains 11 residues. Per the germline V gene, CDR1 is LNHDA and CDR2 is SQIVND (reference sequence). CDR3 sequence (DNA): TGTGCCAGTAGCCTGGACAGTGAAGCTTTCGTT. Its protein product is CASSLDSEAFV.

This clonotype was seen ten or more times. CDR3 loop: CASSSANTYEQYF. Here the CDR3 DNA reads TGTGCCAGCAGTTCGGCGAACACCTACGAGCAGTACTTC. This chain connects TRBV27 to TRBJ2-7; D unresolved. This CDR3 region has 13 residues. The V end was cut by 4 bases, the J end by 2 bases, with 9 bases between. Germline V lookup: CDR1 MNHEY, CDR2 SMNVEV (reference sequence).

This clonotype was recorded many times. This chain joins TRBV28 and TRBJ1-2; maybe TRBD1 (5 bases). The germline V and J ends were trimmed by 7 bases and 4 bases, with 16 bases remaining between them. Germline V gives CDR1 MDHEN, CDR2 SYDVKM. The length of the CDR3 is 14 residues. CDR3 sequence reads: CASTKGPGLYGYTF. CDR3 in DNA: TGTGCCAGCACCAAGGGACCAGGCCTCTATGGCTACACCTTC.

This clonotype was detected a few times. This chain's CDR3 is CATSGSGPEQYF. The CDR3 DNA is TGTGCCACCAGTGGAAGCGGGCCGGAGCAGTACTTC. This chain joins TRBV24-1 and TRBJ2-7; the D gene is possibly TRBD2 (6 bases). Germline assignment: CDR1 KGHDR and CDR2 SFDVKD. This CDR3 is built from 12 residues. The V end lost 5 bases, the J end lost 7 bases, and 11 bases lay between the germline ends.

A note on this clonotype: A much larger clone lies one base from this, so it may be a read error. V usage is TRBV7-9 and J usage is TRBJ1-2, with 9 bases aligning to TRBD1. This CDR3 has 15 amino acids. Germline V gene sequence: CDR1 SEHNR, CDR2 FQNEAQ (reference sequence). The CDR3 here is CASSTRDRVFEGYNF. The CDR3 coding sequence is TGTGCCAGCAGCACAAGGGACAGGGTGTTCGAGGGCTACAACTTC.

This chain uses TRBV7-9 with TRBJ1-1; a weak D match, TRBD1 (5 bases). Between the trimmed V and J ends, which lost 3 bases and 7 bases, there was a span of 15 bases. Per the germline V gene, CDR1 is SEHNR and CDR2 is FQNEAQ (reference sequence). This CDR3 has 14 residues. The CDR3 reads CASSFLSGHFEAFF. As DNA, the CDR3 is TGTGCCAGCAGCTTTTTAAGCGGACACTTTGAAGCTTTCTTT.

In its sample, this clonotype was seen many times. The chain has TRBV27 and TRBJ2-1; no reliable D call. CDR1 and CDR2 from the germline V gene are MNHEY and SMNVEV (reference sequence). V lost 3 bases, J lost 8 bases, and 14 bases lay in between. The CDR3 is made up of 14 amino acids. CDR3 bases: TGTGCCAGCAGTTTGTCACGATCAATGGATGAGCAGTTCTTC. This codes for CASSLSRSMDEQFF.

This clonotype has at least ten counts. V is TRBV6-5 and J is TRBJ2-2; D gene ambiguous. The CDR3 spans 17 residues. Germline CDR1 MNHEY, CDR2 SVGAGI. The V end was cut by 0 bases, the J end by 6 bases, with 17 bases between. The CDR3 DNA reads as TGTGCCAGCAGTTACTCTTTAACGGCTGTGATTTCCGGGGAGCTGTTTTTT. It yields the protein CASSYSLTAVISGELFF.

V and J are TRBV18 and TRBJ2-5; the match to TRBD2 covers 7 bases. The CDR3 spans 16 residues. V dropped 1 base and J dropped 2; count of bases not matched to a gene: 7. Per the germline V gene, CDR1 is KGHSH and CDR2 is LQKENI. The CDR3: CASSPRGEGVQETQYF. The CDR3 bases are TGTGCCAGCTCACCACGAGGGGAGGGCGTACAAGAGACCCAGTACTTC.

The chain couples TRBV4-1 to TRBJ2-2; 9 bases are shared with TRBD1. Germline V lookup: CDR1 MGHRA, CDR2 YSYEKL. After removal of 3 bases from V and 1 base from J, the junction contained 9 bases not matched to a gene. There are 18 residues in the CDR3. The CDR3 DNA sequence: TGCGCCAGCAGCCATTCGCCCACGACAGGGGGGAACACCGGGGAGCTGTTTTTT. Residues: CASSHSPTTGGNTGELFF.

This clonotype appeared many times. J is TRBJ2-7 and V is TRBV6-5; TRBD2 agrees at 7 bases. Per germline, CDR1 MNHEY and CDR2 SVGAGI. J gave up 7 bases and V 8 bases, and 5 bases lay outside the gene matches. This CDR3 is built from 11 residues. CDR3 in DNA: TGTGCCAGCGTAGTGGGGGGGGAGCAGTACTTC. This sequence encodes CASVVGGEQYF.

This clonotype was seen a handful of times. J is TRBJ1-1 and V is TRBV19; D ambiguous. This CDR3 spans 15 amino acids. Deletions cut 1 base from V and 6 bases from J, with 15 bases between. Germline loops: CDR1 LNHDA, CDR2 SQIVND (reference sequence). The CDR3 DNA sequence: TGTGCCAGTAGTATAGGCACAGAACCAGCGGCTGAAGCTTTCTTT. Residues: CASSIGTEPAAEAFF.

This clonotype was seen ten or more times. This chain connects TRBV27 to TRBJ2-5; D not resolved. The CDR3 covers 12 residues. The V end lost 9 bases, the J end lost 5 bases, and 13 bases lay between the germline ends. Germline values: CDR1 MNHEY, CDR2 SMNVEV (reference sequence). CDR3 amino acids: CASRKGGETQYF. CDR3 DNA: TGTGCCAGTCGAAAGGGTGGGGAGACCCAGTACTTC.

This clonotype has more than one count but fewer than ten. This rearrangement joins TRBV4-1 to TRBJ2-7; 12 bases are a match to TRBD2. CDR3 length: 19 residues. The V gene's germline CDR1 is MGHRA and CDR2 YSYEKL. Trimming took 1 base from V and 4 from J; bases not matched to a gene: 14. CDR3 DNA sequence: TGCGCCAGCAGCCAAGTCCCGGGGGGTAGACTAGCGGGAGTGTACGAGCAGTACTTC. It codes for CASSQVPGGRLAGVYEQYF.

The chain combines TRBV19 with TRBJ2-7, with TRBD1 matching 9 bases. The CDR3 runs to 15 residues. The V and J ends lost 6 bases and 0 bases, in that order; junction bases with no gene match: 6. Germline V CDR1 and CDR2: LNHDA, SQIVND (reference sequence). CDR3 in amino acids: CASRADRGGSYEQYF. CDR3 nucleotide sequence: TGTGCCAGTAGGGCGGACAGGGGAGGCTCCTACGAGCAGTACTTC.

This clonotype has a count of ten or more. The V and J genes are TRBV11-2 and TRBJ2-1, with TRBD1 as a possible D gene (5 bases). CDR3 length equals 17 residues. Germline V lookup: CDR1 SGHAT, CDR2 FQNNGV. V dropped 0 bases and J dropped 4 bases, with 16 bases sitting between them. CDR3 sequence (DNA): TGTGCCAGCAGCTTAGAAGGCAGGGATTCACGTTACAATGAGCAGTTCTTC. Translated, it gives CASSLEGRDSRYNEQFF.

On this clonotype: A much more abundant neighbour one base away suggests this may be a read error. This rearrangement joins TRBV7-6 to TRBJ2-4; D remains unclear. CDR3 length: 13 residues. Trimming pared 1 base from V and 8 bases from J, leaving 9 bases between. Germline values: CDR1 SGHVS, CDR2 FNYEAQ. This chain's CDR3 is CASSLDTLDIQYF. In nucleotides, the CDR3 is TGTGCCAGCAGCTTAGACACTTTAGACATTCAGTACTTC. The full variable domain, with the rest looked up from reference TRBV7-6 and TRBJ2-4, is GAGVSQSPRYKVTKRGQDVALRCDPISGHVSLYWYRQALGQGPEFLTYFNYEAQQDKSGLPNDRFSAERPEGSISTLTIQRTEQRDSAMYRCASSLDTLDIQYFGAGTRLSVL.

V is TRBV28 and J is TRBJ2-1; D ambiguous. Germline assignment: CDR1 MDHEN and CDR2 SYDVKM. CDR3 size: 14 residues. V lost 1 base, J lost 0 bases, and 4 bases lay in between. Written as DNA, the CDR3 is TGTGCCAGCAGTTTATACGTCTCCTACAATGAGCAGTTCTTC. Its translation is CASSLYVSYNEQFF.